The 29 T cell receptor beta chains below all came from one sample that was sequenced in a study of shared clonotypes between healthy human individuals. Only in-frame clones appear in the TCRdb table, and some are missing; sequencing was by immunoSEQ multiplex PCR. The repertoire holds about 980,000 clones, with approximately 80% as singletons. The sample comprised memory CD4+ T cells sorted from blood. Specified subset: CD45RA-negative fraction. All receptors derive from a man between 18 and 35 years old in good health.

The chain uses TRBV25-1 and TRBJ1-2; D uncertain. Germline values: CDR1 MGHDK, CDR2 SYGVNS. V lost 3 bases, J lost 4 bases, and 6 bases lay in between. This CDR3 has 12 residues. The CDR3 bases are TGTGCCAGCAGTGACGAAATCTATGGCTACACCTTC. Residues: CASSDEIYGYTF.

The J gene is TRBJ1-5, the V gene TRBV5-5; D is unresolved. CDR3 size: 10 residues. Trimming removed 10 bases from V and 4 bases from J, with 6 bases in between. Germline V gene data show CDR1 as SGHKS and CDR2 as YYEKEE (reference sequence). CDR3 residues: CAPPNQPQHF. The CDR3, as DNA: TGTGCCCCCCCAAATCAGCCCCAGCATTTT.

The chain carries TRBV6-1 and TRBJ2-1, with 13 positions matching TRBD2. Losses at the gene ends were 4 bases for V and 7 bases for J; bases not matched to a gene: 10. CDR1 is MNHNS, CDR2 SASEGT, per germline. The CDR3 sequence is 17 residues long. Here the CDR3 DNA reads TGTGCCAGCAGTGGCAGACTAGCGGGGGGTTCTTGGAATGAGCAGTTCTTC. This sequence encodes CASSGRLAGGSWNEQFF.

The chain joins TRBV5-4 to TRBJ2-7; D gene uncertain. Per germline, CDR1 SGHNT and CDR2 YYREEE (reference sequence). Trimming took 1 base from V and 7 from J, leaving 15 bases between them. CDR3 length: 14 residues. The CDR3 sequence: CASSLIGELWEQYF. CDR3 sequence (DNA): TGTGCCAGCAGCTTGATCGGTGAACTCTGGGAGCAGTACTTC.

This clone was found once. The sample carries other DNA sequences with the same CDR3. The V call is TRBV18, the J call TRBJ2-5; D gene uncertain. The V gene lost 3 bases and the J gene lost 4 bases, with 12 bases spanning the gap. CDR3 length equals 14 residues. Per the germline V gene, CDR1 is KGHSH and CDR2 is LQKENI. CDR3 coding DNA: TGTGCCAGCTCACCTCCGACCACCCGAGAGACCCAGTACTTC. Its translation: CASSPPTTRETQYF.

This clone has only a few counts. The V and J genes are TRBV19 and TRBJ2-3, with D possibly TRBD2 on 5 matching bases. Germline CDR1 reads LNHDA; CDR2 reads SQIVND (reference sequence). V lost 5 bases and J lost 5, with 8 bases in between. The CDR3 has 12 residues. Written as DNA, the CDR3 is TGTGCCAGTAGTGGACTCCTAGATACGCAGTATTTT. Translating gives CASSGLLDTQYF.

The chain combines TRBV2 with TRBJ2-7, with D tentatively TRBD2 (6 bases). The length of the CDR3 is 12 residues. Germline loops: CDR1 SNHLY, CDR2 FYNNEI. V was pared by 6 bases and J by 6 bases, with 12 bases between. For the CDR3, the DNA is TGTGCCAGCAGACTAGCCCTTGGCGAGCAGTACTTC. Encoded protein: CASRLALGEQYF.

The chain has TRBV11-2 and TRBJ2-3; 7 nucleotides line up with TRBD2. Per the germline V gene, CDR1 is SGHAT and CDR2 is FQNNGV. V shed 5 bases and J 8 bases; nucleotides not matched to a gene: 16. This CDR3 region has 16 residues. CDR3 in amino acids: CASSRRTSQGAGTQYF. The CDR3 DNA reads TGTGCCAGCAGCCGGCGGACTAGTCAAGGCGCAGGTACGCAGTATTTT.

Here the CDR3 reads CATQGQVYNEQFF. CDR3 nucleotide sequence: TGCGCCACACAAGGACAGGTCTACAATGAGCAGTTCTTC. V is TRBV10-1 and J is TRBJ2-1; 7 bases line up with TRBD1. Germline V gene data show CDR1 as WNHNN and CDR2 as SYGVQD (reference sequence). The CDR3 consists of 13 residues. The J segment lost 3 bases and the V segment lost 10 bases, leaving 6 bases of the junction unmatched.

The rearrangement joins TRBV7-6 to TRBJ2-1; 12 nucleotides agree with TRBD2. Unmatched junction bases numbered 10, after V lost 5 bases and J lost 5 bases. Germline CDR1 is SGHVS and CDR2 is FNYEAQ. CDR3 length equals 17 residues. The CDR3: CASSPRTSGKAHNEQFF. Written as DNA, the CDR3 is TGTGCCAGCAGCCCCCGGACTAGCGGGAAGGCCCACAATGAGCAGTTCTTC.

The chain carries TRBV6-5 and TRBJ2-7; 11 nucleotides agree with TRBD1. In germline, CDR1 is MNHEY, CDR2 SVGAGI. This CDR3 contains 15 residues. Trimming at V came to 6 bases and at J to 2 bases, leaving 6 bases not matched to a gene. This chain's CDR3 is CASSLGQGAPYEQYF. In nucleotides, the CDR3 is TGTGCCAGCAGCCTAGGACAGGGGGCTCCCTACGAGCAGTACTTC.

The chain has TRBV11-2 and TRBJ2-5; D is perhaps TRBD2 (7 bases). Germline V gives CDR1 SGHAT, CDR2 FQNNGV. The CDR3 has 14 amino acids. V gave up 1 base and J gave up 4 bases, with 10 bases separating them. CDR3 sequence (DNA): TGTGCCAGCAGCTTAGGCGGGGGCGTAGAGACCCAGTACTTC. Translation: CASSLGGGVETQYF.

Only one count was recorded for this clone. The V gene is TRBV5-1, the J gene TRBJ2-1; D possibly matches TRBD1 or TRBD2 (5 bases each). The ends were cut back, 3 bases at V and 4 bases at J, with 11 bases in the middle. Germline-derived CDR1 and CDR2 are SGHRS and YFSETQ. CDR3 length equals 14 residues. CDR3 bases: TGCGCCAGCAGCTGGGACGGTTTATACAATGAGCAGTTCTTC. This translates into CASSWDGLYNEQFF.

In this sample, this clone turned up a few times. The chain is built from TRBV7-9 and TRBJ1-1; D ambiguous. This CDR3 contains 12 residues. V lost 3 bases and J lost 3, with 5 bases in between. Germline-derived CDR1 and CDR2 are SEHNR and FQNEAQ (reference sequence). CDR3 residues: CASSLLDTEAFF. DNA of the CDR3: TGTGCCAGCAGCTTGTTGGACACTGAAGCTTTCTTT.

The chain has TRBV28 and TRBJ1-6; D ambiguous. V lost 5 bases and J lost 1, with 9 bases in between. The CDR3 sequence is 15 residues long. Germline V CDR1 and CDR2: MDHEN, SYDVKM. This CDR3 is CASSTLGSYNSPLHF. The DNA for the CDR3 is TGTGCCAGCAGTACCCTTGGTTCCTATAATTCACCCCTCCACTTT.

This chain connects TRBV19 to TRBJ1-2, with 7 bases lining up with TRBD1. Germline CDR1 is LNHDA and CDR2 is SQIVND (reference sequence). This CDR3 has 14 amino acids. V shed 6 bases, J shed 3 bases, and the junction held 7 bases outside the gene matches. In DNA, the CDR3 is TGTGCCAGTAGCCAGACGGGACAGCACTATGGCTACACCTTC. It yields the protein CASSQTGQHYGYTF.

This clone occurred a few times. The V and J genes are TRBV6-1 and TRBJ2-1; TRBD1 matches at 8 bases. V was pared by 6 bases and J by 5 bases, with 3 bases of the junction left unmatched. CDR1 is MNHNS and CDR2 is SASEGT in the germline V gene. CDR3 size: 13 residues. CDR3 sequence reads: CASSMTGDNEQFF. CDR3 nucleotides: TGTGCCAGCAGCATGACAGGGGACAATGAGCAGTTCTTC.

The chain joins TRBV7-3 to TRBJ1-1, with unresolved D. Trimming cost V 5 bases and J 3 bases, with 10 bases left between them. The CDR3 is made up of 13 amino acids. The V gene's germline CDR1 is SGHTA and CDR2 FQGTGA. CDR3 in amino acids: CASSPQSYTEAFF. In DNA form, the CDR3 reads TGTGCCAGCAGCCCCCAGTCCTACACTGAAGCTTTCTTT.

The chain combines TRBV10-2 with TRBJ1-3; maybe TRBD1 (5 bases). Trimming shortened V by 4 bases and J by 0 bases, and 10 bases separated the two germline ends. Germline CDR1 WSHSY, CDR2 SAAADI. This CDR3 has 15 residues. Written as DNA, the CDR3 is TGCGCCAGCAGTGCGGGGGGAAGCTCTGGAAACACCATATATTTT. Amino acids: CASSAGGSSGNTIYF.

The V call is TRBV5-1, the J call TRBJ1-1, with 9 bases identical to TRBD1. This CDR3 spans 14 amino acids. Looked up from germline, CDR1 is SGHRS and CDR2 is YFSETQ. Unmatched junction bases numbered 2, after V lost 1 base and J lost 4 bases. CDR3 bases: TGCGCCAGCAGCTTGCCGACAGGGGGCACTGAAGCTTTCTTT. Translated, it gives CASSLPTGGTEAFF.

V and J are TRBV11-2 and TRBJ2-1, with D perhaps matching TRBD2 (7 bases). This CDR3 has 17 amino acids. Germline loops: CDR1 SGHAT, CDR2 FQNNGV. The germline V and J ends were trimmed by 0 bases and 6 bases, with 18 bases remaining between them. The CDR3 region is CASSLDSAAGQSNEQFF. Written as DNA, the CDR3 is TGTGCCAGCAGCTTAGATTCCGCAGCGGGACAAAGCAATGAGCAGTTCTTC.

This clone was seen only a few times. This chain links TRBV5-4 with TRBJ1-2; perhaps TRBD1 as D (5 bases). V lost 4 bases, J lost 1 base, and 20 bases lay in between. The V gene's germline CDR1 is SGHNT and CDR2 YYREEE (reference sequence). This CDR3 region has 17 residues. CDR3 protein: CASSPDQGADLNYGYTF. CDR3 in DNA: TGTGCCAGCAGCCCGGACCAAGGGGCCGATCTTAACTATGGCTACACCTTC.

This clone was found a few times. The V gene is TRBV5-1, the J gene TRBJ2-7; D assignment may be TRBD1 or TRBD2 (5 bases each). The germline gives CDR1 SGHRS, CDR2 YFSETQ. CDR3 size: 14 residues. V was trimmed by 5 bases and J by 0 bases, leaving 12 bases between them. Here the CDR3 DNA reads TGCGCCAGCAGGGGGGAAGCAAGCTCCTACGAGCAGTACTTC. Residues: CASRGEASSYEQYF.

This clone was recorded a few times. V is TRBV29-1 and J is TRBJ1-1; the D gene is possibly TRBD1 (6 bases). The V and J ends lost 7 bases and 1 base respectively, with 13 bases between them. CDR1 is SQVTM, CDR2 ANQGSEA, per germline. This CDR3 contains 13 residues. DNA of the CDR3: TGCAGCGCAGAAGGACAGCAGAACACTGAAGCTTTCTTT. Amino acids: CSAEGQQNTEAFF.

The chain joins TRBV6-6 to TRBJ2-1; D gene ambiguous. The V end lost 0 bases, the J end lost 13 bases, and 7 bases lay between the germline ends. CDR3 length equals 11 residues. In germline, CDR1 is MNHNY, CDR2 SVGAGI (reference sequence). CDR3 nucleotide sequence: TGTGCCAGCAGTTACTCATCACGCCAGTTCTTC. It translates to CASSYSSRQFF.

V gene TRBV6-6 combines with J gene TRBJ1-2; D is perhaps TRBD1 (6 bases). With 2 bases removed from V and 10 bases from J, the gap between germline ends came to 14 bases. The germline gives CDR1 MNHNY, CDR2 SVGAGI (reference sequence). The CDR3 sequence is 13 residues long. CDR3 in DNA: TGTGCCAGCAGTTACCCTGAGGGGGGGCCCTACACCTTC. Amino acid sequence: CASSYPEGGPYTF.

The chain uses TRBV6-5 and TRBJ1-5; D unclear. The CDR3 loop spans 15 amino acids. Germline CDR1 MNHEY, CDR2 SVGAGI. V lost 5 bases to trimming and J lost 0 bases, with 11 bases between them. This CDR3 reads CASSPGIASNQPQHF. The DNA for the CDR3 is TGTGCCAGCAGTCCGGGAATCGCTAGCAATCAGCCCCAGCATTTT.

The chain combines TRBV2 with TRBJ2-5; D may be TRBD2 (5 bases). CDR1 is SNHLY and CDR2 is FYNNEI in the germline V gene. Between the trimmed V and J ends, which lost 6 bases and 4 bases, there was a span of 15 bases. The CDR3 runs 14 residues. CDR3 DNA sequence: TGTGCCAGCAGCGGCGTGAGGGTGCTAGAGACCCAGTACTTC. Translation gives CASSGVRVLETQYF.

The CDR3 sequence: CASSLTGAYNEQFF. DNA for the CDR3: TGTGCCAGCAGCTTGACAGGGGCCTACAATGAGCAGTTCTTC. The chain is built from TRBV5-6 and TRBJ2-1; 7 positions agree with TRBD1. The CDR3 covers 14 residues. V trimming: 1 base; J trimming: 2 bases; junction bases outside the gene matches: 0. The germline gives CDR1 SGHDT, CDR2 YYEEEE.